The rows below give T cell receptor beta chains drawn from one sample of a study of T-cell memory formation after mild COVID-19. TCRdb re-called the 5' RACE reads with MiXCR, one entry per CDR3 protein. The table lists about 270,000 distinct CDR3 sequences, roughly 16% of them singletons, with 23% in the top ten. Sequencing input: PBMCs or a T cell subset sorted from them (not recorded which). The receptors were sampled from a man aged 18-30 years who had mild COVID-19 (a few samples of this study predate the infection). Cell type and time point are not known. The CDR3 runs from the conserved cysteine through the conserved F or W. The D gene is left open where the match is weak. Size is stated for part of the rows, as once, few or many counts, or as a class when the clone is expanded.

abundance	v_gene	d_gene	j_gene	CDR3nt	CDR3aa
few	TRBV2	NA	TRBJ2-5	TGTGCCAGCAGTGAAAATCGGGGCGAGACCCAGTACTTC	CASSENRGETQYF
NA	TRBV5-1	NA	TRBJ1-1	TGCGCCAGCAGCTTGGTGGCAGGGTCGAACACTGAAGCTTTCTTT	CASSLVAGSNTEAFF
NA	TRBV7-3	NA	TRBJ2-3	TGTGCCAGCAGCTTAATGGGTATGGGCACAGATACGCAGTATTTT	CASSLMGMGTDTQYF
NA	TRBV4-3	NA	TRBJ1-2	TGCGCCAGCAGCCAAGGGGGCAGTAACTATGGCTACACCTTC	CASSQGGSNYGYTF
few	TRBV15	NA	TRBJ1-1	TGTGCCACCAGCAGAGATCTAGGCAGAGAAGCTTTCTTT	CATSRDLGREAFF
NA	TRBV15	NA	TRBJ2-6	TGTGCCACTCGTCTCTCTGGGGCCAACGTCCTGACTTTC	CATRLSGANVLTF
few	TRBV4-1	NA	TRBJ2-5	TGCGCCAGCAGCCAAGACTGGAGGAGCCCCCAGTACTTC	CASSQDWRSPQYF
NA	TRBV6-1	TRBD2	TRBJ2-3	TGTGCCAGCAGGTCCGGGACTAGCGAGACAGATACGCAGTATTTT	CASRSGTSETDTQYF
NA	TRBV5-1	NA	TRBJ1-6	TGCGCCAGCAGCTTGGTTGGGAGGAATTCACCCCTCCACTTT	CASSLVGRNSPLHF
NA	TRBV2	NA	TRBJ1-5	TGTGCCAGCAGTAAGAATAGCAATCAGCCCCAGCATTTT	CASSKNSNQPQHF
many	TRBV5-6	NA	TRBJ2-7	TGTGCCAGCAGCTCCGACAGCTCCTACGAGCAGTACTTC	CASSSDSSYEQYF
NA	TRBV19	TRBD1	TRBJ1-4	TGTGCCAGTGCCGGGACAGGATACGAAAAACTGTTTTTT	CASAGTGYEKLFF
few	TRBV6-2/TRBV6-3	NA	TRBJ1-2	TGTGCCAGCAGGGTGGACAGCGCTTATGGCTACACCTTC	CASRVDSAYGYTF
many	TRBV4-2	NA	TRBJ1-1	TGTGCCAGCAGCCAAGATCCGGGGCAGTCTGAAGCTTTCTTT	CASSQDPGQSEAFF
NA	TRBV20-1	NA	TRBJ1-1	TGCAGTGCTAGGCGGATGAACACTGAAGCTTTCTTT	CSARRMNTEAFF
many	TRBV29-1	NA	TRBJ2-2	TGCAGCGCCGAAGGGGTCTGGGCCGGGGAGCTGTTTTTT	CSAEGVWAGELFF
NA	TRBV7-2	TRBD1	TRBJ2-7	TGTGCCAGCAGCCCGGACAGGGTGCGCTACGAGCAGTACTTC	CASSPDRVRYEQYF
NA	TRBV2	TRBD2	TRBJ2-7	TGTGCCAGCAGCCAGAAGCTAGCGGGGGACTACGAGCAGTACTTC	CASSQKLAGDYEQYF
many	TRBV7-2	NA	TRBJ1-6	TGTGCCAGCAGCTTAACGGCGGTTGGCGATTCACCCCTCCACTTT	CASSLTAVGDSPLHF
few	TRBV19	TRBD1	TRBJ1-5	TGTGCCAGTAGTCTCGGACAGGTGGATCAGCCCCAGCATTTT	CASSLGQVDQPQHF
many	TRBV5-6	TRBD2	TRBJ2-3	TGTGCCAGCAGCTCTCGGGGGGGCTCGACAGATACGCAGTATTTT	CASSSRGGSTDTQYF
NA	TRBV5-1	NA	TRBJ1-1	TGCGCCAGCAGCCCGGGACAAGTTCGAGTGAACCTCCGGAACACTGAAGCTTTCTTT	CASSPGQVRVNLRNTEAFF
few	TRBV5-1	TRBD1	TRBJ1-1	TGCGCCAGCAGCCCGGAGGGGGCCACTGAAGCTTTCTTT	CASSPEGATEAFF
few	TRBV4-1	NA	TRBJ1-2	TGCGCCAGCAGCCAAGATGTGAGTACAATCCCGTCCGGCTACACCTTC	CASSQDVSTIPSGYTF
few	TRBV6-2/TRBV6-3	NA	TRBJ2-1	TGTGCCAGCAGTTACCTGTTCAATGAGCAGTTCTTC	CASSYLFNEQFF
few	TRBV20-1	TRBD2	TRBJ2-3	TGCAGTGCTAGCGGGACTAGCGGGGAGGAGGTCACAGATACGCAGTATTTT	CSASGTSGEEVTDTQYF
NA	TRBV11-2	TRBD1	TRBJ2-3	TGTGCCAGCAGCTTAGGACAGGGGCACACAGATACGCAGTATTTT	CASSLGQGHTDTQYF
many	TRBV28	TRBD2	TRBJ2-4	TGTGCCAGCAGTTTCTCATACGGGGGGAAGGCCAAAAACATTCAGTACTTC	CASSFSYGGKAKNIQYF
NA	TRBV12-3/TRBV12-4	NA	TRBJ1-1	TGTGCCAGCAGTTTAGGGACAGCTTTTAACACTGAAGCTTTCTTT	CASSLGTAFNTEAFF
few	TRBV5-1	NA	TRBJ2-3	TGCGCCAGCAGCCCACGCCCGGGTGGGGGCGAAAGGACAGATACGCAGTATTTT	CASSPRPGGGERTDTQYF
few	TRBV29-1	TRBD1	TRBJ2-2	TGCAGCGTTGGTCTCGGGACAGGGGTGAGAACGAACACCGGGGAGCTGTTTTTT	CSVGLGTGVRTNTGELFF
few	TRBV10-3	NA	TRBJ2-3	TGTGCCATCAGTGAGTCGACTAATACGCAGTATTTT	CAISESTNTQYF
NA	TRBV6-1	NA	TRBJ2-5	TGTGCCAGCAGTGAAGTTGACACCCAAGAGACCCAGTACTTC	CASSEVDTQETQYF
few	TRBV5-1	TRBD2	TRBJ2-1	TGCGCCAGCAGCATCGGGGGGGGACCCTACAATGAGCAGTTCTTC	CASSIGGGPYNEQFF
NA	TRBV20-1	NA	TRBJ2-1	TGCAGTGCTAGAGATGTACTAGTCGTCAATGAGCAGTTCTTC	CSARDVLVVNEQFF
few	TRBV12-3/TRBV12-4	TRBD1	TRBJ1-2	TGTGCCAGCAGTTTATTCGGACAGGGGGTGAATGGCTACACCTTC	CASSLFGQGVNGYTF
many	TRBV5-1	NA	TRBJ1-1	TGCGCCAGCAGCAAAGGACACGACACTGAAGCTTTCTTT	CASSKGHDTEAFF
NA	TRBV5-1	NA	TRBJ1-4	TGCGCCAGCAGTTTGGACAGCGGGAATGAAAAACTGTTTTTT	CASSLDSGNEKLFF
few	TRBV4-1	NA	TRBJ1-5	TGCGCCAGCAGCCGGAAGAGCGGCAGTCAGCCCCAGCATTTT	CASSRKSGSQPQHF
NA	TRBV20-1	NA	TRBJ2-3	TGCAGTAGTCCCGTTGACAGGACAGATACGCAGTATTTT	CSSPVDRTDTQYF
few	TRBV29-1	TRBD1	TRBJ2-1	TGCAGCGCCGGGACAGACTACAATGAGCAGTTCTTC	CSAGTDYNEQFF
NA	TRBV9	NA	TRBJ2-2	TGTGCCAGCAGCGTAAGTGGGGGGCGGAACACCGGGGAGCTGTTTTTT	CASSVSGGRNTGELFF
NA	TRBV20-1	TRBD2	TRBJ2-5	TGCAGTGCTATCCTGGGGACTAGCGGGGGGCCCCAGTACTTC	CSAILGTSGGPQYF
NA	TRBV6-5	TRBD2	TRBJ2-7	TGTGCCAGCAGTTACCCTATCGGGGGGAGAGTATACGAGCAGTACTTC	CASSYPIGGRVYEQYF
NA	TRBV30	NA	TRBJ1-1	TGTGCCTGGAGTGTTGGTACCGGGACTTCGGCAGCTTTCTTT	CAWSVGTGTSAAFF
NA	TRBV3-1	NA	TRBJ2-3	TGTGCCAGCAGCCAAGCTTACGGGGGAGCGGATACGCAGTATTTT	CASSQAYGGADTQYF
NA	TRBV7-9	NA	TRBJ1-2	TGTGCCAGCAGCTGGACAGAATCTAACTATGGCTACACCTTC	CASSWTESNYGYTF
many	TRBV9	NA	TRBJ1-2	TGTGCCAGCAGCGTAGACAGGGCTAACTATGGCTACACCTTC	CASSVDRANYGYTF
NA	TRBV2	NA	TRBJ2-7	TGTGCCAGCAAGATAGGGGGCTACGAGCAGTACTTC	CASKIGGYEQYF
few	TRBV23-1	TRBD1	TRBJ2-2	TGCGCCAGCAGACGAGGGACAGGATACACCGGGGAGCTGTTTTTT	CASRRGTGYTGELFF
NA	TRBV7-2	NA	TRBJ1-5	TGTGCCAGCAGCTTAGGGGACTTCCAGCATTTT	CASSLGDFQHF
NA	TRBV7-6	TRBD1	TRBJ1-5	TGTGCCAGCAGCTTGGACAGGGTATATGGCAATCAGCCCCAGCATTTT	CASSLDRVYGNQPQHF
NA	TRBV11-1	TRBD1	TRBJ1-6	TGTGCCAGCAGCCAATCAGGGGGGCTTGGTTCACCCCTCCACTTT	CASSQSGGLGSPLHF
few	TRBV7-9	TRBD1	TRBJ1-3	TGTGCCAGCAGCCTAAAGGGACAGTCTGGAAACACCATATATTTT	CASSLKGQSGNTIYF
NA	TRBV24-1	TRBD2	TRBJ2-3	TGTGCCACCAGTGATGGGACTAGCGGATTGGCAGATACGCAGTATTTT	CATSDGTSGLADTQYF
few	TRBV18	TRBD1	TRBJ1-2	TGTGCCAGCTCACAGGGACAGGACTTCTATGGCTACACCTTC	CASSQGQDFYGYTF
NA	TRBV5-5	NA	TRBJ1-1	TGTGCCAGCAGCTTCTACCCGAACACTGAAGCTTTCTTT	CASSFYPNTEAFF
NA	TRBV4-3	NA	TRBJ2-5	TGCGCCAGCAGCCAAGATCCTGGGAAGACCCAGTACTTC	CASSQDPGKTQYF
few	TRBV20-1	NA	TRBJ2-1	TGCAGTGCTAGAGATAGGAGGGGAGGAGCCTACAATGAGCAGTTCTTC	CSARDRRGGAYNEQFF